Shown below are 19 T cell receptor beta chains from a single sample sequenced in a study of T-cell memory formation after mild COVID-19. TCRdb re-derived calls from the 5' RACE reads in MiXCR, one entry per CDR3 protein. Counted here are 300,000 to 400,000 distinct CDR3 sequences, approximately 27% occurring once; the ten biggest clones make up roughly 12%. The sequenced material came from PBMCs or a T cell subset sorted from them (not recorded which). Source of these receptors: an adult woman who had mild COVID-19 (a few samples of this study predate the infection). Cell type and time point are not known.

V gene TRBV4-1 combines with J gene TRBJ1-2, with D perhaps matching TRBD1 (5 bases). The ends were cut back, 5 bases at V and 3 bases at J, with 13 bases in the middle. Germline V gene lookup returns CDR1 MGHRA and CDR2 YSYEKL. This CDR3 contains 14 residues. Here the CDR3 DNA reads TGCGCCAGCAGCTCGGGCGGGGGGGACTATGGCTACACCTTC. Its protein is CASSSGGGDYGYTF.

This chain's CDR3 is CASSQSRDGYEQYF. In nucleotides, the CDR3 is TGCGCCAGCAGCCAAAGCAGGGATGGCTACGAGCAGTACTTC. The genes are TRBV4-3 and TRBJ2-7, with D perhaps matching TRBD1 (5 bases). This CDR3 contains 14 residues. CDR1 LGHNA and CDR2 YSLEER come from the germline V gene. Trimming cost V 2 bases and J 3 bases, with 11 bases left between them.

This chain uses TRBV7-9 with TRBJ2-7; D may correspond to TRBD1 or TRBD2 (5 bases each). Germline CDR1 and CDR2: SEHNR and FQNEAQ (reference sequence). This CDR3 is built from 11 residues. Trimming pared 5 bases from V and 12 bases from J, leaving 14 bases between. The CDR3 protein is CASSNRDEGYF. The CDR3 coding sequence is TGTGCCAGCAGCAACCGGGACGAAGGGTACTTC.

This CDR3 reads CASVEGIYNEQFF. CDR3 nucleotide sequence: TGTGCCAGCGTTGAAGGGATCTACAATGAGCAGTTCTTC. V and J are TRBV7-9 and TRBJ2-1; no clear D. The V end was cut by 8 bases, the J end by 3 bases, with 11 bases between. Germline values: CDR1 SEHNR, CDR2 FQNEAQ (reference sequence). The CDR3 runs 13 residues.

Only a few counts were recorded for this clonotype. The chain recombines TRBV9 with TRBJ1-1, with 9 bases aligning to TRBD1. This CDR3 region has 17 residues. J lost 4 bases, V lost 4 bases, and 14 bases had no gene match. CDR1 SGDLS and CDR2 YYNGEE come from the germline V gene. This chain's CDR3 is CASSPMDRGTLSTEAFF. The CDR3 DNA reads TGTGCCAGCAGCCCCATGGACAGGGGCACCTTGAGCACTGAAGCTTTCTTT.

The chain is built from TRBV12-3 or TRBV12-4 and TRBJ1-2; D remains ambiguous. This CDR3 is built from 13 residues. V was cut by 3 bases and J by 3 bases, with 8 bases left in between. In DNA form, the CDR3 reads TGTGCCAGCAGTTTTCATGAGCACTATGGCTACACCTTC. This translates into CASSFHEHYGYTF.

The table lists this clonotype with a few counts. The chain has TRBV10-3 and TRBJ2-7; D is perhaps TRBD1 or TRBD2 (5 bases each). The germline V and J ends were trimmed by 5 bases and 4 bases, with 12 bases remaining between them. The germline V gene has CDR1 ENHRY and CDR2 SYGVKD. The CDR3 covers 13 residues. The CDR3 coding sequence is TGTGCCATCAGTCGGGACCGTGCTTACGAGCAGTACTTC. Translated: CAISRDRAYEQYF.

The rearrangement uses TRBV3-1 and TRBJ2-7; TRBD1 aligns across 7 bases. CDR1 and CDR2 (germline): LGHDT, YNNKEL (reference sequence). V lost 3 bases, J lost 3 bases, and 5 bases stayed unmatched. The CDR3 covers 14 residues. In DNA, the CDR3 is TGTGCCAGCAGCCACCGGGACAGAATCTACGAGCAGTACTTC. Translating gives CASSHRDRIYEQYF.

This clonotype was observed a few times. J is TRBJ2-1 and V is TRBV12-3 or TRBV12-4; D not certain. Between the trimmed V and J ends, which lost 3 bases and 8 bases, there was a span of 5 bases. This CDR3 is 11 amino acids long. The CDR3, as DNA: TGTGCCAGCAGTTTTCTGTATGAGCAGTTCTTC. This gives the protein CASSFLYEQFF.

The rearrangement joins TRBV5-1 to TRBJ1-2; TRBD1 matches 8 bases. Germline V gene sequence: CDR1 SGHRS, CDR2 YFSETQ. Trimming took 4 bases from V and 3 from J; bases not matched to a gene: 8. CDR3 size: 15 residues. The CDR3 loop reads CASSPAGTGDYGYTF. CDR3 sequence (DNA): TGCGCCAGCAGCCCCGCAGGGACAGGCGACTATGGCTACACCTTC.

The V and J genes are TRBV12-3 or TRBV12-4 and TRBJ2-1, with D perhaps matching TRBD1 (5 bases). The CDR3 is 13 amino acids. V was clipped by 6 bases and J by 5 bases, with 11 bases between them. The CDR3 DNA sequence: TGTGCCAGCAGACGGTCAGGGAACAATGAGCAGTTCTTC. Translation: CASRRSGNNEQFF.

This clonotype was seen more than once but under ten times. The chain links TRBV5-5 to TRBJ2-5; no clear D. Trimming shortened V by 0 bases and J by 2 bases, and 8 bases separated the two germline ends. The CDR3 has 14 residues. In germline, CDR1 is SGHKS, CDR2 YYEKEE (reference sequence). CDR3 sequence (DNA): TGTGCCAGCAGCTTGGCGGTCCGACAAGAGACCCAGTACTTC. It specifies CASSLAVRQETQYF.

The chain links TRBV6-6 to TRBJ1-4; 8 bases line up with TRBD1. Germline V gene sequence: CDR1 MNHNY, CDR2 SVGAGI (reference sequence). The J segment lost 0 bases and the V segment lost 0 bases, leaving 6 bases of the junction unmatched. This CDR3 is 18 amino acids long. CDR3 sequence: CASSYSGQGVATNEKLFF. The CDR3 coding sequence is TGTGCCAGCAGTTACTCCGGACAGGGAGTCGCAACTAATGAAAAACTGTTTTTT.

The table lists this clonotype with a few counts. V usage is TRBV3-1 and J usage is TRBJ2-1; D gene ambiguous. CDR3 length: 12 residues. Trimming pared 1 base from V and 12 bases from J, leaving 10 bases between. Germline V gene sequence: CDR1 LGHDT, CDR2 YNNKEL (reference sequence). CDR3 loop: CASSQVSGWQFF. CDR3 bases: TGTGCCAGCAGCCAAGTCTCCGGGTGGCAGTTCTTC.

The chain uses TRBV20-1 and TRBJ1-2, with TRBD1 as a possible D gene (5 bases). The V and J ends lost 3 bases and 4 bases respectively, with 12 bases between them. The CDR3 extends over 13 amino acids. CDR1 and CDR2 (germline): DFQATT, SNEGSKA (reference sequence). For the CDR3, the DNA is TGCAGTGCTAGCGACGTCAGGGTCTATGGCTACACCTTC. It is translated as CSASDVRVYGYTF.

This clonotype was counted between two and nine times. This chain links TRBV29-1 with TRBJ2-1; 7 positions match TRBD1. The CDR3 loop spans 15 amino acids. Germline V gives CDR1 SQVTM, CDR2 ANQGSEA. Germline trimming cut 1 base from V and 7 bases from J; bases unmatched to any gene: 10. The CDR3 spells CSVEGSRQGRNEQFF. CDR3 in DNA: TGCAGCGTTGAAGGGTCGAGACAGGGTAGGAATGAGCAGTTCTTC.

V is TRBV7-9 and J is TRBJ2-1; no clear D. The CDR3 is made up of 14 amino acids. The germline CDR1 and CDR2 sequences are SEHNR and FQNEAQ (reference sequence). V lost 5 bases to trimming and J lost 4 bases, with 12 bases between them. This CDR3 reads CASSPPQNYNEQFF. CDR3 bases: TGTGCCAGCAGCCCTCCACAAAATTACAATGAGCAGTTCTTC.

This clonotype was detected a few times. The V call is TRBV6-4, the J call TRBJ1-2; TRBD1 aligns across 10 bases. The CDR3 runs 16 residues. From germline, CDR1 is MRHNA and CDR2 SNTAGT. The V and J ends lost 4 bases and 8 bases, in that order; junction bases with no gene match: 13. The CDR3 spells CASSARSGTGASGYTF. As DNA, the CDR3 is TGTGCCAGCAGTGCACGATCCGGGACAGGGGCTTCCGGCTACACCTTC.

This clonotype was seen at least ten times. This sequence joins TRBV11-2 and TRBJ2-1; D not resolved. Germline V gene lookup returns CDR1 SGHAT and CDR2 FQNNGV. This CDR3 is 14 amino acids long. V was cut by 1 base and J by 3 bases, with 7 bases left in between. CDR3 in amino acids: CASSLGGNYNEQFF. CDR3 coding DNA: TGTGCCAGCAGCTTAGGAGGAAACTACAATGAGCAGTTCTTC.